The clone carrying this T cell receptor (beta chain) was seen more than once but under ten times. The antigen remains unidentified. The sample originates from a study of CD8 T cells in ankylosing spondylitis. The CDR3 runs to 17 residues. Germline loops: CDR1 SGHRS, CDR2 YFSETQ. Trimming took off 0 bases at V and 1 base at J, with 16 bases between the two ends. Study-wide results and limits: A motif in TCR beta, a set of seven to nine highly homologous variants, appeared characteristic of ankylosing spondylitis blood. In peripheral blood, disease-linked CD8+ clones occurred at relatively low frequencies.

TCRdb called the 5' RACE reads again in MiXCR, with one record for every CDR3 protein. The data show approximately 350,000 distinct CDR3 sequences, about 14% seen once. The TCR was taken from a male donor with ankylosing spondylitis or in good health (not recorded which). The chain combines TRBV5-1 with TRBJ2-5, with D tentatively TRBD1 (6 bases). The sample comprised blood, either unsorted or a sorted T cell fraction (not recorded which). DNA of the CDR3: TGCGCCAGCAGCTTGGGCAGGGGACCCGAATCCCAAGAGACCCAGTACTTC. Translating it yields CASSLGRGPESQETQYF.